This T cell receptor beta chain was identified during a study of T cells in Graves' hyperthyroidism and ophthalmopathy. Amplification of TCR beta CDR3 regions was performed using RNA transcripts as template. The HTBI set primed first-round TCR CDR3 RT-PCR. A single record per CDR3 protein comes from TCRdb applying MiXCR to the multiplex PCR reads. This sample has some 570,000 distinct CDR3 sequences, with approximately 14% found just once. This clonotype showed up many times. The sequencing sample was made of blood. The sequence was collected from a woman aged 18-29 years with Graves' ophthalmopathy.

CDR3 coding DNA: TGTGCCATCAGTGTCGGGGGGCGCGGTAATGAGCAGTTCTTC. Translated, it gives CAISVGGRGNEQFF. The gene calls are TRBV10-3 and TRBJ2-1; D might be TRBD2 (7 bases). CDR1 and CDR2 from the germline V gene are ENHRY and SYGVKD. The CDR3 has 14 residues. Trimming left V 4 bases short and J 7 bases short, with 14 bases between.